Below are 17 T cell receptor beta chains sequenced from a single sample in a study of post-analysis software for immune sequencing data. Whole-study findings and limits: With TRBV5-6, TRBV5-1 and TRBV20-1 included, about five TRBV segments were more frequent in patients than in controls.

Built from TCR beta cDNA, the libraries had unique molecular identifiers in them. Using its own MiXCR run on the PCR reads, TCRdb lists one record per CDR3 protein. The data hold 700,000 to 800,000 distinct CDR3 sequences, with 25% to 30% observed a single time. Their target antigens are unknown. The sequencing input was blood. The receptors derive from a girl between 10 and 17 years old with multiple sclerosis.

In this sample, this clonotype turned up a few times. This chain connects TRBV20-1 to TRBJ1-6, with 10 nucleotides matching TRBD1. V gave up 0 bases and J gave up 3 bases; unmatched junction bases: 14. CDR3 length equals 20 residues. Germline V gene data show CDR1 as DFQATT and CDR2 as SNEGSKA (reference sequence). In nucleotides, the CDR3 is TGCAGTGCTAGAGATGCAGTACCGGGACAGGGGTTTAGCTATAATTCACCCCTCCACTTT. Translated, it gives CSARDAVPGQGFSYNSPLHF.

The chain employs TRBV28 and TRBJ2-1; 7 bases align to TRBD2. The CDR3 is 16 residues long. CDR1 is MDHEN and CDR2 is SYDVKM in the germline V gene. With 4 bases clipped from V and 0 bases from J, the junction kept 6 bases outside the gene matches. The CDR3 nucleotides are TGTGCCAGCAGTTCTCTACTAGCGTTCTCCTACAATGAGCAGTTCTTC. Translation: CASSSLLAFSYNEQFF.

The genes are TRBV29-1 and TRBJ1-5, with 7 bases aligning to TRBD1. This CDR3 comprises 13 residues. CDR1 and CDR2 (germline): SQVTM, ANQGSEA. Trimming took 7 bases from V and 6 from J; bases not matched to a gene: 9. The CDR3 loop reads CSGGQGVGQPQHF. For the CDR3, the DNA is TGCAGCGGCGGCCAGGGGGTTGGTCAGCCCCAGCATTTT.

In this sample, this clonotype turned up a few times. J is TRBJ2-5 and V is TRBV11-2, with D unresolved. Germline V gene lookup returns CDR1 SGHAT and CDR2 FQNNGV. The CDR3 totals 14 residues. V lost 8 bases to trimming and J lost 2 bases, with 15 bases between them. The CDR3 sequence: CASSRRVIQETQYF. The DNA of the CDR3 is TGTGCCAGCTCTAGAAGGGTGATTCAAGAGACCCAGTACTTC.

Ten or more counts support this clonotype. The chain recombines TRBV6-5 with TRBJ2-7, with a tentative D call TRBD1 (5 bases). This CDR3 contains 11 residues. Trimming left V 7 bases short and J 6 bases short, with 10 bases between. Germline V lookup: CDR1 MNHEY, CDR2 SVGAGI. The CDR3 is CASKGLVEQYF. Here the CDR3 DNA reads TGTGCCAGCAAGGGGTTGGTCGAGCAGTACTTC.

This clonotype was picked up a small number of times. The chain combines TRBV5-1 with TRBJ1-6; 9 bases match TRBD1. Per germline, CDR1 SGHRS and CDR2 YFSETQ. The CDR3 runs to 14 residues. V lost 5 bases and J lost 8; bases outside the gene matches: 5. The CDR3: CASRIQGADSPLHF. The CDR3 nucleotides are TGCGCCAGCAGGATACAGGGGGCGGATTCACCCCTCCACTTT.

This chain uses TRBV3-1 with TRBJ2-3; D is perhaps TRBD1 (6 bases). Germline V gives CDR1 LGHDT, CDR2 YNNKEL (reference sequence). The CDR3 is made up of 15 amino acids. With 2 bases removed from V and 5 bases from J, the gap between germline ends came to 14 bases. CDR3 DNA: TGTGCCAGCAGCCAATGGTTGGGGGCTGGAGATACGCAGTATTTT. It yields the protein CASSQWLGAGDTQYF.

On this clonotype: A much larger clone is a single base away; this may be a read error. This chain uses TRBV29-1 with TRBJ2-1, with D maybe TRBD1 (6 bases). CDR1 is SQVTM, CDR2 ANQGSEA, per germline. Deletions cut 7 bases from V and 7 bases from J, with 20 bases between. This CDR3 has 14 amino acids. CDR3 amino acids: CSAFTGIVGNEQFF. CDR3 DNA: TGCAGCGCCTTTACAGGGATTGTCGGGAATGAGCAGTTCTTC.

CDR3 region: CASRREDRNYGYTF. The CDR3, as DNA: TGCGCCAGCAGACGAGAGGACCGGAACTATGGCTACACCTTC. The chain links TRBV5-1 to TRBJ1-2; D is undetermined. The CDR3 length is 14 residues. The V gene lost 5 bases and the J gene lost 2 bases, with 13 bases spanning the gap. The germline gives CDR1 SGHRS, CDR2 YFSETQ.

The V gene is TRBV7-9, the J gene TRBJ2-7; a possible D gene is TRBD1 (7 bases). Germline values: CDR1 SEHNR, CDR2 FQNEAQ (reference sequence). Trimming shortened V by 8 bases and J by 9 bases, and 29 bases separated the two germline ends. The CDR3 runs to 16 residues. The DNA of the CDR3 is TGTGCCAGCGGGGGGCTCGGACAGGCCATAACCCTTCGGCAGTACTTC. This codes for CASGGLGQAITLRQYF.

The CDR3 protein is CASSEDFNTEAFF. The CDR3, as DNA: TGTGCCAGCAGCGAGGACTTTAACACTGAAGCTTTCTTT. This chain uses TRBV2 with TRBJ1-1; no reliable D call. V dropped 6 bases and J dropped 2 bases, with 10 bases sitting between them. CDR3 length equals 13 residues. CDR1 is SNHLY and CDR2 is FYNNEI in the germline V gene.

This clonotype was seen a few times. The chain is built from TRBV6-1 and TRBJ2-1; 9 bases are shared with TRBD1. CDR3 length equals 16 residues. J lost 6 bases, V lost 4 bases, and 10 bases had no gene match. CDR1 is MNHNS, CDR2 SASEGT, per germline. CDR3: CASSASRGQGPNEQFF. The CDR3 DNA sequence: TGTGCCAGCAGTGCCTCCAGGGGACAGGGTCCCAATGAGCAGTTCTTC.

This clonotype was recorded a few times. The CDR3, as DNA: TGCGCCAGCAGCCCTCCGGATGAAGCACCCCTCCACTTT. Translating it yields CASSPPDEAPLHF. This chain connects TRBV5-1 to TRBJ1-6; D remains ambiguous. V gave up 4 bases and J gave up 11 bases, with 13 bases separating them. The CDR3 is made up of 13 amino acids. Germline CDR1 and CDR2: SGHRS and YFSETQ. Full variable domain (outside the CDR3, taken from reference TRBV5-1 and TRBJ1-6): KAGVTQTPRYLIKTRGQQVTLSCSPISGHRSVSWYQQTPGQGLQFLFEYFSETQRNKGNFPGRFSGRQFSNSRSEMNVSTLELGDSALYLCASSPPDEAPLHFGNGTRLTVT.

V gene TRBV20-1 combines with J gene TRBJ1-1, with D unresolved. The germline gives CDR1 DFQATT, CDR2 SNEGSKA (reference sequence). The CDR3 runs to 12 residues. V dropped 3 bases and J dropped 0 bases, with 5 bases sitting between them. The CDR3 sequence is CSASRLNTEAFF. The DNA for the CDR3 is TGCAGTGCTAGTAGGCTGAACACTGAAGCTTTCTTT.

The chain combines TRBV20-1 with TRBJ1-5; tentative D call: TRBD1 (6 bases). From germline, CDR1 is DFQATT and CDR2 SNEGSKA (reference sequence). This CDR3 comprises 15 residues. The germline V and J ends were trimmed by 4 bases and 5 bases, with 18 bases remaining between them. The CDR3 region has the DNA TGCAGTGCTATAATAACAGGGTTTGTCGATCAGCCCCAGCATTTT. This gives the protein CSAIITGFVDQPQHF.

V and J are TRBV6-6 and TRBJ1-1; 9 bases line up with TRBD1. With V trimmed by 6 bases and J by 5 bases, 10 bases remained unmatched. Per germline, CDR1 MNHNY and CDR2 SVGAGI (reference sequence). The CDR3 totals 15 residues. The CDR3 loop reads CASSLGDDRGTEAFF. CDR3 sequence (DNA): TGTGCCAGCAGCCTAGGGGATGACAGGGGGACTGAAGCTTTCTTT.

This clonotype was seen only a few times. At one of its ends the junction is not consistent with the germline gene, which may arise from a read error. The rearrangement uses TRBV29-1 and TRBJ2-5; weak D call: TRBD2 (5 bases). Germline V lookup: CDR1 SQVTM, CDR2 ANQGSEA. The CDR3 has 12 residues. CDR3 in DNA: TGCAGCGTCGAAGACTACCCGGATGGCCAGTACTTC. Its translation: CSVEDYPDGQYF.